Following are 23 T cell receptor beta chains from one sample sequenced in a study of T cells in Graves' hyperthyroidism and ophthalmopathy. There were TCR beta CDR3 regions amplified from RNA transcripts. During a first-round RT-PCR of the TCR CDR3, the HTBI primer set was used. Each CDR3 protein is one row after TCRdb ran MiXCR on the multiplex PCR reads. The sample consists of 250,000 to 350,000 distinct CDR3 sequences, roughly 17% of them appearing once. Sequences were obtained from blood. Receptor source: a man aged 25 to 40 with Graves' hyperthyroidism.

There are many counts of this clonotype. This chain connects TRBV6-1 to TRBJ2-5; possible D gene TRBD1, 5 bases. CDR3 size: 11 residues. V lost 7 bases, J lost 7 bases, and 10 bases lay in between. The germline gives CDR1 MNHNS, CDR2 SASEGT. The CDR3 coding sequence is TGTGCCAGCACCACGCAGGGGACCCAGTACTTC. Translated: CASTTQGTQYF.

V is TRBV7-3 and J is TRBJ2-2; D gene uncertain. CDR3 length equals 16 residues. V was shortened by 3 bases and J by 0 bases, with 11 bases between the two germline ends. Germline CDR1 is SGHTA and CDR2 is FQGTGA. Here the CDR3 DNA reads TGTGCCAGCAGCTTTAACAGCGTTGCGAACACCGGGGAGCTGTTTTTT. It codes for CASSFNSVANTGELFF.

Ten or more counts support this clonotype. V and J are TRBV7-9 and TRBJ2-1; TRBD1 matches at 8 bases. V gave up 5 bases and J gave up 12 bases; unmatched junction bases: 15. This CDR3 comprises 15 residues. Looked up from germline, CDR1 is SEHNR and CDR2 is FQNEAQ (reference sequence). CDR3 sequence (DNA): TGTGCCAGCAGCCCTGACAGGGGAAACAGGAATATGCAGTTCTTC. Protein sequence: CASSPDRGNRNMQFF.

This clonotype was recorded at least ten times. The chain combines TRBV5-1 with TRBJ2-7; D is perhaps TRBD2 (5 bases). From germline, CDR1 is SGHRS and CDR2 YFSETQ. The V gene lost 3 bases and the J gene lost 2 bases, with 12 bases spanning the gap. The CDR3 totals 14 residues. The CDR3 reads CASSSSPGTYEQYF. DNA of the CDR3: TGCGCCAGCAGCTCGAGTCCCGGGACCTACGAGCAGTACTTC.

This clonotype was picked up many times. The CDR3, as DNA: TGCAGTGCTAGTTCCCCACAGGGTGGAGCCGGTCAGCCCCAGCATTTT. It yields the protein CSASSPQGGAGQPQHF. The rearrangement uses TRBV20-1 and TRBJ1-5, with D tentatively TRBD1 (6 bases). Trimming left V 3 bases short and J 6 bases short, with 21 bases between. Germline CDR1 DFQATT, CDR2 SNEGSKA (reference sequence). CDR3 size: 16 residues.

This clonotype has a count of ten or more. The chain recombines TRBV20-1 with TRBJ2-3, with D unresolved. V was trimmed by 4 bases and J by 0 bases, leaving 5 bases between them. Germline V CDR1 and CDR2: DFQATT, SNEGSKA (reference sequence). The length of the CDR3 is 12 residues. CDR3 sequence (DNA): TGCAGTGCTATACGTAGCACAGATACGCAGTATTTT. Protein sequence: CSAIRSTDTQYF.

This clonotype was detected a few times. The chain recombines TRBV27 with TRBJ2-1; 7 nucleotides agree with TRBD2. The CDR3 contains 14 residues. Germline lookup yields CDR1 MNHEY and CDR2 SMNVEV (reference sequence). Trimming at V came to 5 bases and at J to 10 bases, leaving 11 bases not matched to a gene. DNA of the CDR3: TGTGCCAGCAGTCTCGGGCCTGGGGGGGGGGAGCAGTTCTTC. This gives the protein CASSLGPGGGEQFF.

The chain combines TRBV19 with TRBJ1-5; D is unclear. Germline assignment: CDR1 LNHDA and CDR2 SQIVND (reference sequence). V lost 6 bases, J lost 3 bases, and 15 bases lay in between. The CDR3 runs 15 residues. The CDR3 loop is CASRVNASPNQPQHF. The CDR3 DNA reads TGTGCCAGTAGGGTCAATGCCAGCCCCAATCAGCCCCAGCATTTT.

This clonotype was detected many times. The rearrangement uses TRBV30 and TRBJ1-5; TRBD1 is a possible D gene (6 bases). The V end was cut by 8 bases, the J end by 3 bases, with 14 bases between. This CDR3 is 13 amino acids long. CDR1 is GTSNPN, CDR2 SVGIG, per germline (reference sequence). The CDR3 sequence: CAAGAGDNQPQHF. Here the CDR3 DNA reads TGTGCCGCCGGAGCAGGGGACAATCAGCCCCAGCATTTT.

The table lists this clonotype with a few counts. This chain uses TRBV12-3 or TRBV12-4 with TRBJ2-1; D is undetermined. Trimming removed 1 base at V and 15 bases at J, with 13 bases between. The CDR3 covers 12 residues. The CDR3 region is CASSLGLRVRFF. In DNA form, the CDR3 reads TGTGCCAGCAGTTTAGGACTCCGGGTCCGGTTCTTC.

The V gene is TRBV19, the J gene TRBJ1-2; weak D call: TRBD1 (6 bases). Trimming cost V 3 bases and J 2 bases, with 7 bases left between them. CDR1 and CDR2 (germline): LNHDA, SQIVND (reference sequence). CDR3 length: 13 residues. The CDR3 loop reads CASSIGTNYGYTF. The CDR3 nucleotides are TGTGCCAGTAGTATCGGGACAAACTATGGCTACACCTTC. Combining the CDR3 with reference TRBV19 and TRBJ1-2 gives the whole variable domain DGGITQSPKYLFRKEGQNVTLSCEQNLNHDAMYWYRQDPGQGLRLIYYSQIVNDFQKGDIAEGYSVSREKKESFPLTVTSAQKNPTAFYLCASSIGTNYGYTFGSGTRLTVV.

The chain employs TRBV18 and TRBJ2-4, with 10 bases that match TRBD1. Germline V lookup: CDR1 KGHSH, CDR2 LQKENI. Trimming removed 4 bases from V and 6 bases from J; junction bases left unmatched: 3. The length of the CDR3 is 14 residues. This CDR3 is CASSRRDRGNIQYF. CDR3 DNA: TGTGCCAGCTCACGCCGGGACAGGGGAAACATTCAGTACTTC.

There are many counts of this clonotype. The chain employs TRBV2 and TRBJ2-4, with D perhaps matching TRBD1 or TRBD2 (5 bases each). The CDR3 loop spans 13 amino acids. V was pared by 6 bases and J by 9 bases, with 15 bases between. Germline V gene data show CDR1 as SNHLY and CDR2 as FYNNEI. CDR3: CASRADSGGIQYF. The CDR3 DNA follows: TGTGCCAGCAGAGCCGACAGCGGCGGCATTCAGTACTTC.

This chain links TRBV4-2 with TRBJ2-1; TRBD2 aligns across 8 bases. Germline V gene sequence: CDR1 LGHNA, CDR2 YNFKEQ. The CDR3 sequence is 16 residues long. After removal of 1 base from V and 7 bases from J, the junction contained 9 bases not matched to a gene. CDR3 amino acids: CASSQVGAGEGNEQFF. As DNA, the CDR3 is TGTGCCAGCAGCCAAGTTGGAGCGGGAGAGGGGAATGAGCAGTTCTTC.

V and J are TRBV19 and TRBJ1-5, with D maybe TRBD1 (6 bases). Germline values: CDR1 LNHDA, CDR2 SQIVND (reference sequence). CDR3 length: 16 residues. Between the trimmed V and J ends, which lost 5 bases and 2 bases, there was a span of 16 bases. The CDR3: CASSVHQGQGNQPQHF. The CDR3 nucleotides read TGTGCCAGTAGTGTACACCAGGGGCAGGGCAATCAGCCCCAGCATTTT.

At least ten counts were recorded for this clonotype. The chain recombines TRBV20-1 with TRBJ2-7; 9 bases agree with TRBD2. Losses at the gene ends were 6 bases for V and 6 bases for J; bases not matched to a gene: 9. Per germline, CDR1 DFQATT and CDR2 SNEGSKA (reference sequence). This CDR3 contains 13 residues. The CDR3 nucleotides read TGCAGTGCCAACGTAGCGGGAGCCCCCGAGCAGTACTTC. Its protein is CSANVAGAPEQYF.

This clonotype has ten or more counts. CDR3 in amino acids: CASSLTAGGVNEQFF. CDR3 sequence (DNA): TGTGCCAGCAGCTTAACAGCGGGAGGTGTCAATGAGCAGTTCTTC. The rearrangement links TRBV7-3 to TRBJ2-1; 9 positions agree with TRBD2. The V gene's germline CDR1 is SGHTA and CDR2 FQGTGA. The CDR3 spans 15 residues. V shed 0 bases, J shed 6 bases, and the junction held 3 bases outside the gene matches.

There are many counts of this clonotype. CDR3 residues: CAISAGPSYEQYF. The CDR3 coding sequence is TGTGCCATCAGTGCTGGACCCTCCTACGAGCAGTACTTC. The V call is TRBV10-3, the J call TRBJ2-7; no clear D. Germline CDR1 and CDR2: ENHRY and SYGVKD. This CDR3 comprises 13 residues. Trimming took off 4 bases at V and 0 bases at J, with 7 bases between the two ends.

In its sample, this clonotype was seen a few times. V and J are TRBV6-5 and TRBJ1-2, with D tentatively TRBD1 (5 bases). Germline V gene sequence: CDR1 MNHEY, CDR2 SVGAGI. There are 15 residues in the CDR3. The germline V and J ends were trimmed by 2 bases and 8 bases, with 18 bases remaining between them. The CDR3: CASSYSGRVASGYTF. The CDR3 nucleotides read TGTGCCAGCAGTTACAGTGGCAGGGTCGCCTCGGGCTACACCTTC.

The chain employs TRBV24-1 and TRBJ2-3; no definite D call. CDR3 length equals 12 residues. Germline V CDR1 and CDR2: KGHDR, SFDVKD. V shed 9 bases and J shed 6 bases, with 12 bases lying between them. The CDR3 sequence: CATSRASDTQYF. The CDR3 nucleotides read TGTGCCACCTCCCGGGCTTCGGATACGCAGTATTTT.

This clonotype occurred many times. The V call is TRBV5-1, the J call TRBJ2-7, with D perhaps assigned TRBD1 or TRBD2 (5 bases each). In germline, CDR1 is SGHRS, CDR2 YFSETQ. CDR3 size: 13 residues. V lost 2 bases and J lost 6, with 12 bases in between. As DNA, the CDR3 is TGCGCCAGCAGCTTCGGGATGGGACGCGAGCAGTACTTC. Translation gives CASSFGMGREQYF.

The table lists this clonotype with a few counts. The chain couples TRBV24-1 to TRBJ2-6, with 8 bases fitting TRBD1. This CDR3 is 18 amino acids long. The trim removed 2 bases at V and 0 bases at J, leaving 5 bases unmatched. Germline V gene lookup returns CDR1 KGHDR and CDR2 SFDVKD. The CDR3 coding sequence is TGTGCCACCAGTGATTCCGGGACAGGACCCTCTGGGGCCAACGTCCTGACTTTC. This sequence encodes CATSDSGTGPSGANVLTF.

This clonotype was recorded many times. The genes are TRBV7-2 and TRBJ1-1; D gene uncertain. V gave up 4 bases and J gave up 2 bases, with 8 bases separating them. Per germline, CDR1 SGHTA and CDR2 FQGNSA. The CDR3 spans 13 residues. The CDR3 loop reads CASSSYINTEAFF. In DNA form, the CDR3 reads TGTGCCAGCAGCTCGTATATCAACACTGAAGCTTTCTTT.